The 13 T cell receptor beta chains below all came from one sample that was sequenced in a study of shared clonotypes between healthy human individuals. Produced via immunoSEQ multiplex PCR; TCRdb's table is partial and in-frame only. The table has hundreds of thousands of clones, approximately 96% seen once. Terminally differentiated effector memory CD45RA+ cells were excluded from the naive CD8 cells, which were CD45RO-negative and positively selected for CCR7. Input material: naive CD8+ T cells sorted from blood. These receptors were obtained from a woman aged 25-40 years in good health.

This chain connects TRBV9 to TRBJ1-2; D is unresolved. The CDR3 spans 13 residues. Germline-derived CDR1 and CDR2 are SGDLS and YYNGEE. The V end was cut by 3 bases, the J end by 6 bases, with 12 bases between. DNA of the CDR3: TGTGCCAGCAGCGATCCATGGAAAGATGGCTACACCTTC. Encoded protein: CASSDPWKDGYTF.

The chain combines TRBV5-4 with TRBJ1-2; weak D call: TRBD1 (6 bases). From germline, CDR1 is SGHNT and CDR2 YYREEE (reference sequence). V gave up 10 bases and J gave up 2 bases, with 21 bases separating them. This CDR3 has 15 amino acids. This chain's CDR3 is CAVLTGASGNYGYTF. The CDR3 region has the DNA TGTGCCGTACTGACGGGGGCCTCGGGAAACTATGGCTACACCTTC. The whole variable domain, filled in from reference TRBV5-4 and TRBJ1-2, reads ETGVTQSPTHLIKTRGQQVTLRCSSQSGHNTVSWYQQALGQGPQFIFQYYREEENGRGNFPPRFSGLQFPNYSSELNVNALELDDSALYLCAVLTGASGNYGYTFGSGTRLTVV.

About this clone itself: Other DNA sequences in this specimen translate into the identical CDR3. The chain recombines TRBV27 with TRBJ2-7, with TRBD2 as a possible D gene (5 bases). Germline CDR1 MNHEY, CDR2 SMNVEV (reference sequence). The CDR3 is made up of 13 amino acids. Trimming left V 6 bases short and J 2 bases short, with 11 bases between. In nucleotides, the CDR3 is TGTGCCAGCAGCCGGAGAGGGACCTACGAGCAGTACTTC. Translation: CASSRRGTYEQYF.

The genes are TRBV10-3 and TRBJ2-1; no definite D call. Germline V gene sequence: CDR1 ENHRY, CDR2 SYGVKD. The V gene lost 3 bases and the J gene lost 8 bases, with 14 bases spanning the gap. This CDR3 contains 14 residues. Here the CDR3 DNA reads TGTGCCATCAGTGAATCGGGCCTTCCCCATGAGCAGTTCTTC. Its protein is CAISESGLPHEQFF.

The chain joins TRBV7-2 to TRBJ2-5, with 9 bases that match TRBD2. Germline V gene lookup returns CDR1 SGHTA and CDR2 FQGNSA. The ends lost 5 bases at V and 9 bases at J; junction bases unmatched: 13. This CDR3 is 15 amino acids long. The CDR3 region is CASSDGTSLEVSQYF. CDR3 nucleotide sequence: TGTGCCAGCAGCGATGGGACTAGCCTAGAAGTTTCCCAGTACTTC.

This sequence joins TRBV28 and TRBJ1-5, with D tentatively TRBD1 (5 bases). The CDR3 runs to 15 residues. The V end was cut by 3 bases, the J end by 4 bases, with 13 bases between. From germline, CDR1 is MDHEN and CDR2 SYDVKM. The CDR3 region is CASSFIDSTNQPQHF. CDR3 sequence (DNA): TGTGCCAGCAGTTTTATCGACAGCACAAATCAGCCCCAGCATTTT.

The chain combines TRBV2 with TRBJ2-7, with TRBD1 as a possible D gene (5 bases). V lost 3 bases and J lost 2, with 20 bases in between. The CDR3 has 17 amino acids. In germline, CDR1 is SNHLY, CDR2 FYNNEI. CDR3 coding DNA: TGTGCCAGCAGTGAGAGCAGCACAGGCCTTTCAACCTACGAGCAGTACTTC. This codes for CASSESSTGLSTYEQYF.

The chain carries TRBV2 and TRBJ2-7; D call uncertain. CDR1 SNHLY and CDR2 FYNNEI come from the germline V gene. This CDR3 region has 14 residues. The V gene lost 4 bases and the J gene lost 2 bases, with 12 bases spanning the gap. The chain's CDR3 is CASSARDVTYEQYF. The CDR3 region has the DNA TGTGCCAGCAGTGCTCGCGACGTAACCTACGAGCAGTACTTC.

The chain links TRBV28 to TRBJ2-3, with D possibly called TRBD1 or TRBD2 (6 bases each). V dropped 5 bases and J dropped 4 bases, with 22 bases sitting between them. Looked up from germline, CDR1 is MDHEN and CDR2 is SYDVKM. The CDR3 spans 17 residues. The CDR3, as DNA: TGTGCCAGCAGTACCTCGCGGGACACCAGCTTCCCAGATACGCAGTATTTT. This codes for CASSTSRDTSFPDTQYF.

This sequence joins TRBV27 and TRBJ2-5; tentative D call: TRBD1 (5 bases). With the DNA end fitting TRBJ2-7 better, the J assignment may be wrong. Germline assignment: CDR1 MNHEY and CDR2 SMNVEV (reference sequence). This CDR3 has 14 residues. The CDR3 protein is CASSLQGSSYEQYF. CDR3 sequence (DNA): TGTGCCAGCAGTCTTCAGGGTAGCTCCTACGAGCAGTACTTC.

Remarks on this clone: This CDR3 is also generated by other DNA sequences in the sample. The V call is TRBV2, the J call TRBJ2-7; D may be TRBD1 or TRBD2 (5 bases each). Germline V gives CDR1 SNHLY, CDR2 FYNNEI. CDR3 length equals 16 residues. V lost 3 bases and J lost 7, with 22 bases in between. The CDR3 nucleotides are TGTGCCAGCAGTGAGGAAGGGACGGGGAACCGTGGGGAGCAGTACTTC. It is translated as CASSEEGTGNRGEQYF. Using reference TRBV2 and TRBJ2-7 for the parts outside the CDR3, the full variable domain is EPEVTQTPSHQVTQMGQEVILRCVPISNHLYFYWYRQILGQKVEFLVSFYNNEISEKSEIFDDQFSVERPDGSNFTLKIRSTKLEDSAMYFCASSEEGTGNRGEQYFGPGTRLTVT.

This clone was seen just once. The chain recombines TRBV5-4 with TRBJ1-5; TRBD1 might be the D (6 bases). The CDR3 covers 16 residues. The germline gives CDR1 SGHNT, CDR2 YYREEE (reference sequence). Trimming pared 4 bases from V and 1 base from J, leaving 15 bases between. The CDR3 DNA is TGTGCCAGCAGCAAATACAGGGTTGGAAGCAATCAGCCCCAGCATTTT. Protein sequence: CASSKYRVGSNQPQHF.

CDR3 in DNA: TGTGCCAGCAGTTATGTGGCGCAGGGCCTCGGGGAGCTGTTTTTT. Amino acid sequence: CASSYVAQGLGELFF. The chain links TRBV6-5 to TRBJ2-2; the D gene is possibly TRBD1 (5 bases). In germline, CDR1 is MNHEY, CDR2 SVGAGI. The CDR3 covers 15 residues. Trimming removed 3 bases from V and 7 bases from J, with 15 bases in between.